This T cell receptor beta chain was found in a study of shared clonotypes between healthy human individuals. At the level of the study: Used for every donor were three CD4 naive, three CD4 memory, two CD8 naive and one CD8 memory plate.

This clone is a singleton in its sample. As yet, its antigen is unknown. The CDR3 loop spans 15 amino acids. The germline V gene has CDR1 SQVTM and CDR2 ANQGSEA. V lost 2 bases, J lost 7 bases, and 20 bases lay in between. Study-level points and caveats: Sorted-subset samples were not fully sequenced, rarefaction indicated.

The table came from immunoSEQ multiplex PCR; TCRdb's copy has only in-frame clones and leaves some out. The data show 2 million to 2.5 million clones, with approximately 96% seen just once and 0.1% to 0.15% held by the top ten. Donors had no recently reported acute infections or vaccinations and were HIV-negative. Sequenced input: naive CD4+ T cells sorted from blood. As to subset: CD45RA+ positively selected. The V and J genes are TRBV29-1 and TRBJ1-1, with D possibly TRBD1 on 6 matching bases. The clonotype originates from a young man in good health. CDR3 in DNA: TGCAGCGTTGAATTTGGTGGAGTGGGACACTTTGAAGCTTTCTTT. This encodes CSVEFGGVGHFEAFF.